This T cell receptor beta chain stems from a study of long-term antiretroviral therapy in people with HIV. V was pared by 3 bases and J by 0 bases, with 12 bases between. The CDR3 contains 16 residues. The V gene's germline CDR1 is MGHRA and CDR2 YSYEKL. Survey-level immunoSEQ v3.0 assays were run. The method was immunoSEQ multiplex PCR; TCRdb's version includes in-frame clones alone and lacks a portion of them. This table has about 30,000 clones, 85% to 95% appearing once. This clonotype was obtained from a woman between 50 and 59 years old with HIV. The gene calls are TRBV4-1 and TRBJ2-4, with D perhaps TRBD1 (5 bases). Sample: unsorted PBMCs, taken around 5.4 years after starting antiretroviral therapy. Here the CDR3 DNA reads TGCGCCAGCAGCCAGACAGATTTACTAGCCAAAAACATTCAGTACTTC. It translates to CASSQTDLLAKNIQYF.